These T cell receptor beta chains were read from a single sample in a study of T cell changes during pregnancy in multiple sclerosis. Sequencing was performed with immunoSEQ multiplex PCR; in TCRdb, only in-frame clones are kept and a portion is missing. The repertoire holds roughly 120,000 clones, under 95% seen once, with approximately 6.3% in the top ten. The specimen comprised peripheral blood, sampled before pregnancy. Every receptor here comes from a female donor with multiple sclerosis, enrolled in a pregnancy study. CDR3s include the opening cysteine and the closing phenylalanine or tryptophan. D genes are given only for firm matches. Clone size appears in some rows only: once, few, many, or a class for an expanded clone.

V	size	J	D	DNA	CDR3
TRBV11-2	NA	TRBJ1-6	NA	TGTGCCAGCAGCTTAGACACCGGGCGGGAATCACCCCTCCACTTT	CASSLDTGRESPLHF
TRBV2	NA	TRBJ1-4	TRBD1	TGTGCCAGCAGCCAGTTCGGGACAGGGAATGAAAAACTGTTTTTT	CASSQFGTGNEKLFF
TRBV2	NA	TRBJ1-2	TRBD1	TGTGCCAGCAGTGAGGGACAGGGAGGGTACGGCTACACCTTC	CASSEGQGGYGYTF
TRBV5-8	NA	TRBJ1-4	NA	TGTGCCAGCAGCTTGGGCTTGTCGAGTGAAAAACTGTTTTTT	CASSLGLSSEKLFF
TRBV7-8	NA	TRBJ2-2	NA	TGTGCCAGCAGCTTAGCGACAGCGAACACCGGGGAGCTGTTTTTT	CASSLATANTGELFF
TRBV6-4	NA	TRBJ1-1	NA	TGTGCCAGCAGAAGGAGCGGATATCCCAATTCTGGCACTGAAGCTTTCTTT	CASRRSGYPNSGTEAFF
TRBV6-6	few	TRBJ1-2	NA	TGTGCCAGCAGACTCACGCAGGGAGGCGGTAACTATGGCTACACCTTC	CASRLTQGGGNYGYTF
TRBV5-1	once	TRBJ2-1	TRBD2	TGCGCCAGCAACCCAATCCCCGGACTAGCCACCGACAATGAGCAGTTCTTC	CASNPIPGLATDNEQFF
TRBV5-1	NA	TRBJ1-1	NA	TGCGCCAGCACCATAGACAGACCGAACACTGAAGCTTTCTTT	CASTIDRPNTEAFF
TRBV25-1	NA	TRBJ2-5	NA	TGTGCCAGCAGTGGAAGAGGTCAAAGGGAGACCCAGTACTTC	CASSGRGQRETQYF
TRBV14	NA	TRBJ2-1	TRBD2	TGTGCCAGCAGCCAAGTTCTGAGCGGGAAAAGGAATGAGCAGTTCTTC	CASSQVLSGKRNEQFF
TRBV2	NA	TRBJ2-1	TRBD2	TGTGCCAGCAGGGGCCTAGCGGGGGATGGGTACAATGAGCAGTTCTTC	CASRGLAGDGYNEQFF
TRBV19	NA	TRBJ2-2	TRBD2	TGTGCCAGTACCTCTAGCGGGAGTTTCGCCGGGGAGCTGTTTTTT	CASTSSGSFAGELFF
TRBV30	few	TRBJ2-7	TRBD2	TGTGCCTGGAGTGTACTAGCGGGAGGGCCGGGGGAGCAGTACTTC	CAWSVLAGGPGEQYF
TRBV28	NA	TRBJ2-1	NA	TGTGCCAGCAGTTCTGAGCTCCGATCCTACAATGAGCAGTTCTTC	CASSSELRSYNEQFF
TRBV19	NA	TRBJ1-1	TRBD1	TGTGCCAGTAGTATTCTGGGACAGGGATCGGATGAAGCTTTCTTT	CASSILGQGSDEAFF
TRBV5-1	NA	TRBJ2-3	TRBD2	TGCGCCAGCAGCTTGGCCGGGGGGCGGGGGGCCACAGATACGCAGTATTTT	CASSLAGGRGATDTQYF
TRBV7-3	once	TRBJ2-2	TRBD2	TGTGCCAGCAGCTCCCGCCGGACTAGCCGGATTTCGGGGGAGCTGTTTTTT	CASSSRRTSRISGELFF
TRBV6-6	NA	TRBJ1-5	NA	TGTGCCAGCAGTCCCACAGGCCCCAGCAATCAGCCCCAGCATTTT	CASSPTGPSNQPQHF
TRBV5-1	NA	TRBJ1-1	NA	TGCGCCAGCAGCCCAGCTTTAGCAGACACTGAAGCTTTCTTT	CASSPALADTEAFF
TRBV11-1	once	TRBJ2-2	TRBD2	TGTGCCAGCAGCCGGGGGGGTCAGACCGGGGAGCTGTTTTTT	CASSRGGQTGELFF
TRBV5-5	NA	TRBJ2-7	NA	TGTGCCAGCAGCTTGGGCAGGTCCCCCTACGAGCAGTACTTC	CASSLGRSPYEQYF
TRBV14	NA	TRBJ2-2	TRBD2	TGTGCCAGCAGCCAAGAGACTAGCGGTACCTGGGAGCTGTTTTTT	CASSQETSGTWELFF
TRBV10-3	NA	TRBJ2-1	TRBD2	TGTGCCATCAGTGAGTCGACTAGCGGGAGGTCCTACAATGAGCAGTTCTTC	CAISESTSGRSYNEQFF
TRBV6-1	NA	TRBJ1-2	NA	TGTGCCAGCAGTGATGGTCGGGGCTATGGCTACACCTTC	CASSDGRGYGYTF
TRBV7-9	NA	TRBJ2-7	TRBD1	TGTGCCAGCAGCCGGGACAGGGCCCTAGAGCAGTACTTC	CASSRDRALEQYF
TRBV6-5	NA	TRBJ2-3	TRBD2	TGTGCCAGCAGGCTAGCGGGGGATCTGAGGGATACGCAGTATTTT	CASRLAGDLRDTQYF
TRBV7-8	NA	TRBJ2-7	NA	TGTGCCAGCAGCTCCACGCGGGCGGGTGCCGGGCAGTACTTC	CASSSTRAGAGQYF
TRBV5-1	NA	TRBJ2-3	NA	TGCGCCAGCAGCTTGGGGGGGGTCGCTGATACGCAGTATTTT	CASSLGGVADTQYF
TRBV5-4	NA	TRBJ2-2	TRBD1	TGTGCCAGCAGCTTTAAAGGGGGCGACACCGGGGAGCTGTTTTTT	CASSFKGGDTGELFF
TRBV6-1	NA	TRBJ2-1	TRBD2	TGTGCCAGCAGTGGGCTAGCGGGAGGACGTAATGAGCAGTTCTTC	CASSGLAGGRNEQFF
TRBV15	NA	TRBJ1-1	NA	TGTGCCACCAGCAGAGACCCACCCACCGGGGACTTGAACACTGAAGCTTTCTTT	CATSRDPPTGDLNTEAFF
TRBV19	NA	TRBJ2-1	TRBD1	TGTGCCAGTAGTTCAGGACAGGGACGCTACAATGAGCAGTTCTTC	CASSSGQGRYNEQFF
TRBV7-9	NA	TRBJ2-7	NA	TGTGCCAGCAGCAAGAGCTCCTACGAGCAGTACTTC	CASSKSSYEQYF
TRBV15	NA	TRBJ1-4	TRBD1	TGTGCCACCAGCAGAGATTACGGAGGGGACAGGGGTAATGAAAAACTGTTTTTT	CATSRDYGGDRGNEKLFF
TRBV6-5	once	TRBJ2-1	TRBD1	TGTGCCAGCAGATACAGGGGCCTCTCCTACAATGAGCAGTTCTTC	CASRYRGLSYNEQFF
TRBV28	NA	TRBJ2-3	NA	TGTGCCAGCAGTCTCCCTGTCACAGATACGCAGTATTTT	CASSLPVTDTQYF
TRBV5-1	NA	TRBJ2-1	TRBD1	TGCGCCAGCAGCATCCGGGACAGCCGCAATGAGCAGTTCTTC	CASSIRDSRNEQFF
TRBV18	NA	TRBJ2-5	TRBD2	TGTGCCAGCTCCCTAAGGGCAGCGGGGGGCCTAGAGACCCAGTACTTC	CASSLRAAGGLETQYF
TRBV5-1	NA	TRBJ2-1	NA	TGCGCCAGCAGCTTGGCCGGAGGGGGCTATGAGCAGTTCTTC	CASSLAGGGYEQFF
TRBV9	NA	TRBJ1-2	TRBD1	TGTGCCAGCAGCGCCGCCGGGACAGGGGGAAACTATGGCTACACCTTC	CASSAAGTGGNYGYTF
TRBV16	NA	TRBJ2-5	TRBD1	TGTGCCAGCAGCCAATCGAACCCGGGACAGGGCCGGGAGACCCAGTACTTC	CASSQSNPGQGRETQYF
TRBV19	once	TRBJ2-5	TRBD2	TGTGCCAGTAGTAGAGGGACTAGCGGGGTAGAGACCCAGTACTTC	CASSRGTSGVETQYF
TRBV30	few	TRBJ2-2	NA	TGTGCCTGGAGTGTACTCCGGTCGACAAGCGGCAGAAACACCGGGGAGCTGTTTTTT	CAWSVLRSTSGRNTGELFF
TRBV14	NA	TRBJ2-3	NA	TGTGCCAGCAGCCCGCGCGGGGCTGGCACAGATACGCAGTATTTT	CASSPRGAGTDTQYF
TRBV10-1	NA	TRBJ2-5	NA	TGCGCCAGCAAGGACACAGGGTCCCAGTACTTC	CASKDTGSQYF
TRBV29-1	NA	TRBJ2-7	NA	TGCAGCGTGGGACCCGGAGGGTCCTACGAGCAGTACTTC	CSVGPGGSYEQYF
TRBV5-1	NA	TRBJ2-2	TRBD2	TGCGCCAGCAGGCAGCTAGCGGGAGGAGGTACCGGGGAGCTGTTTTTT	CASRQLAGGGTGELFF
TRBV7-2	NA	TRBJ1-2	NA	TGTGCCAGCAGCTTAGAGACAGTCGCGGGCTACACCTTC	CASSLETVAGYTF
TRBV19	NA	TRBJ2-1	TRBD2	TGTGCCAGTAGTATTACAGCGGGAGGGCAGTTCTTC	CASSITAGGQFF
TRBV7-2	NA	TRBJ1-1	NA	TGTGCCAGCAGCGAGGGGGGGGGCAGAGGGGGATTTGATGAAGCTTTCTTT	CASSEGGGRGGFDEAFF
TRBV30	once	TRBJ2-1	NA	TGTGCCTGGAGTGTACCAGGCAAAGAGCAGTTCTTC	CAWSVPGKEQFF
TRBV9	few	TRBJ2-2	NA	TGTGCCAGCAGCGTAGATGGAGGGACCGGGGAGCTGTTTTTT	CASSVDGGTGELFF
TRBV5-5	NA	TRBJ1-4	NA	TGTGCCAGCAGCCCACAGGGTACAGTAAGACTTGAAAAACTGTTTTTT	CASSPQGTVRLEKLFF
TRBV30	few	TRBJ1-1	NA	TGTGCCTGGAGTGTACTAGGCACTGAAGCTTTCTTT	CAWSVLGTEAFF
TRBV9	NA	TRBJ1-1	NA	TGTGCCAGCAGCGTAGCTACCTGGGGCAGTGAAGCTTTCTTT	CASSVATWGSEAFF
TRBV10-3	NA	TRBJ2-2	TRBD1	TGTGCCATCAGTCAGGGGGCGAACACCGGGGAGCTGTTTTTT	CAISQGANTGELFF
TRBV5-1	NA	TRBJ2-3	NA	TGCGCCAGCAGTAACAGGGCGTTGGCCAGCACAGATACGCAGTATTTT	CASSNRALASTDTQYF
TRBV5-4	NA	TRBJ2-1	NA	TGTGCCAGCAGCTTGGTCGCCGGGGAGCAGTTCTTC	CASSLVAGEQFF